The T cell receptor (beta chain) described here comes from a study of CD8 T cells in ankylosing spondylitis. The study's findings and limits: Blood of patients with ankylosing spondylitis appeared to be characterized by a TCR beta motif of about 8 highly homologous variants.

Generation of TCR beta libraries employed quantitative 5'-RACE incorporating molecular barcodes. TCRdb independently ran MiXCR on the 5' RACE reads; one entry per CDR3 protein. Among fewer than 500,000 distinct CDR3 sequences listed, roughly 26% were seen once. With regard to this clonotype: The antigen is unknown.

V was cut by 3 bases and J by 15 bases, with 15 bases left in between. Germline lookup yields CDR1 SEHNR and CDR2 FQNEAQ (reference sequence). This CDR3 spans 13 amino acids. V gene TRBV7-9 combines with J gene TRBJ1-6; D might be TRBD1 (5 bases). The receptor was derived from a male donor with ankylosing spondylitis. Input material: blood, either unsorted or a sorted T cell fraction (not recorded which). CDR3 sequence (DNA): TGTGCCAGCAGCTTGTCGGGGGAGCCAAACCTCCACTTT. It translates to CASSLSGEPNLHF. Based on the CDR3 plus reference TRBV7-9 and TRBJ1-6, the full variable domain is DTGVSQNPRHKITKRGQNVTFRCDPISEHNRLYWYRQTLGQGPEFLTYFQNEAQLEKSRLLSDRFSAERPKGSFSTLEIQRTEQGDSAMYLCASSLSGEPNLHFGNGTRLTVT.